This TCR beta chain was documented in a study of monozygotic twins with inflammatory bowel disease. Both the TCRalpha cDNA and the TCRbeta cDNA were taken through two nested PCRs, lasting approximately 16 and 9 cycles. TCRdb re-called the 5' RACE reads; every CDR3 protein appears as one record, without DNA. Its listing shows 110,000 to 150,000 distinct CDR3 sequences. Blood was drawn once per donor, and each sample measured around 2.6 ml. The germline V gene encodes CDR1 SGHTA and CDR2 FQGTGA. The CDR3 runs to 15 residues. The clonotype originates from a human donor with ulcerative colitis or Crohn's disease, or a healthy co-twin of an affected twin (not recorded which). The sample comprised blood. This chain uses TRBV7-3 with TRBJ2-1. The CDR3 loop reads CASSFDRSTYNEQFF.